The 17 T cell receptor beta chains given below trace back to one sample, sequenced in a study of regulatory T cells in long-lasting Graves disease. As to time point: newly diagnosed GD, antithyroid drugs for less than 3 months. RNA isolated from PBMCs was used to make the TCR library. Investigators prepared the TCR beta libraries by applying iRepertoire HTBI primers and Arm-PCR of CDR3 regions. TCRdb ran MiXCR on the multiplex PCR reads and lists one entry per CDR3 protein. The table records 410,000 or so distinct CDR3 sequences, 14% to 15% of them present only once. These data also formed part of another study, on T cells in Graves' hyperthyroidism and ophthalmopathy.

Sequencing used peripheral blood mononuclear cells (PBMCs), obtained at new diagnosis, from a patient treated with antithyroid drugs. The receptors were sampled from a woman in her 30s with Graves disease.

Many counts were recorded for this clonotype. This sequence joins TRBV7-9 and TRBJ2-5; the D gene is possibly TRBD2 (6 bases). The CDR3 is made up of 14 amino acids. Germline V lookup: CDR1 SEHNR, CDR2 FQNEAQ (reference sequence). Trimming cost V 7 bases and J 1 base, with 13 bases left between them. As DNA, the CDR3 is TGTGCCAGCAAGCGTGGCGGGATCCAAGAGACCCAGTACTTC. This encodes CASKRGGIQETQYF.

There are many counts of this clonotype. This rearrangement joins TRBV5-1 to TRBJ2-3, with TRBD2 matching 7 bases. CDR3 length: 16 amino acids. Losses at the gene ends were 4 bases for V and 0 bases for J; bases not matched to a gene: 8. Germline CDR1 and CDR2: SGHRS and YFSETQ. The CDR3 DNA sequence: TGCGCCAGCAGCCCCCCTAGCGGTTTTAGCACAGATACGCAGTATTTT. Its protein is CASSPPSGFSTDTQYF.

DNA for the CDR3: TGTGCCAGCTTCCGGACCTCTGGAAACACCATATATTTT. It specifies CASFRTSGNTIYF. The rearrangement links TRBV6-1 to TRBJ1-3; D call uncertain. Looked up from germline, CDR1 is MNHNS and CDR2 is SASEGT. The CDR3 spans 13 residues. V lost 8 bases, J lost 0 bases, and 8 bases lay in between.

This clonotype was seen a handful of times. The genes are TRBV27 and TRBJ2-7; D might be TRBD2 (5 bases). Germline V CDR1 and CDR2: MNHEY, SMNVEV (reference sequence). V lost 5 bases, J lost 0 bases, and 11 bases lay in between. This CDR3 contains 14 residues. The CDR3 loop reads CASSVDWRSYEQYF. CDR3 DNA: TGTGCCAGCAGTGTGGACTGGCGCTCCTACGAGCAGTACTTC.

The chain recombines TRBV19 with TRBJ2-4, with a tentative D call TRBD2 (5 bases). Trimming took 7 bases from V and 0 from J, leaving 16 bases between them. The germline V gene has CDR1 LNHDA and CDR2 SQIVND (reference sequence). CDR3 length equals 16 residues. Here the CDR3 DNA reads TGTGCCAGTACCCCCCGTCGGGGAGCAGCCAAAAACATTCAGTACTTC. Protein product: CASTPRRGAAKNIQYF. The entire variable domain, with the rest obtained from reference TRBV19 and TRBJ2-4, is as follows: DGGITQSPKYLFRKEGQNVTLSCEQNLNHDAMYWYRQDPGQGLRLIYYSQIVNDFQKGDIAEGYSVSREKKESFPLTVTSAQKNPTAFYLCASTPRRGAAKNIQYFGAGTRLSVL.

This clonotype has ten or more counts. This chain uses TRBV3-1 with TRBJ2-1; D is unclear. Germline V lookup: CDR1 LGHDT, CDR2 YNNKEL (reference sequence). The CDR3 is 15 residues long. Trimming shortened V by 1 base and J by 4 bases, and 11 bases separated the two germline ends. This chain's CDR3 is CASSQASLGYNEQFF. CDR3 nucleotide sequence: TGTGCCAGCAGCCAAGCCTCCTTGGGGTACAATGAGCAGTTCTTC.

This clonotype was picked up many times. The V call is TRBV10-1, the J call TRBJ2-2; D tentatively fits TRBD1 or TRBD2 (5 bases each). The CDR3 runs to 14 residues. Germline V gives CDR1 WNHNN, CDR2 SYGVQD (reference sequence). Trimming shortened V by 5 bases and J by 3 bases, and 10 bases separated the two germline ends. The CDR3 sequence: CASSTGTDTGELFF. CDR3 in DNA: TGCGCCAGCAGTACCGGGACCGACACCGGGGAGCTGTTTTTT.

V is TRBV6-2 or TRBV6-3 and J is TRBJ1-2, with 9 bases aligning to TRBD1. The V gene end was trimmed by 0 bases and the J gene end by 1 base; junction bases not matched to a gene: 6. Germline-derived CDR1 and CDR2 are MNHEY and SVGEGT. The CDR3 loop spans 17 amino acids. This chain's CDR3 is CASSYSWTGANNYGYTF. The DNA of the CDR3 is TGTGCCAGCAGTTACTCATGGACAGGGGCGAATAACTATGGCTACACCTTC.

The J gene is TRBJ2-7, the V gene TRBV6-1, with 8 bases matching TRBD2. V lost 6 bases and J lost 0; bases outside the gene matches: 7. Germline V gene sequence: CDR1 MNHNS, CDR2 SASEGT. The CDR3 has 15 residues. For the CDR3, the DNA is TGTGCCAGCAGCCCCCGGGGGGGCCTCTCCTACGAGCAGTACTTC. Protein product: CASSPRGGLSYEQYF.

This clonotype has more than one count but fewer than ten. The V call is TRBV6-5, the J call TRBJ2-2; 9 nucleotides agree with TRBD2. There are 17 residues in the CDR3. The trim removed 0 bases at V and 0 bases at J, leaving 2 bases unmatched. Germline CDR1 and CDR2: MNHEY and SVGAGI. The CDR3 reads CASSYSRLAANTGELFF. As DNA, the CDR3 is TGTGCCAGCAGTTACTCCCGACTAGCGGCGAACACCGGGGAGCTGTTTTTT.

The V call is TRBV15, the J call TRBJ1-6; 7 bases match TRBD1. The germline CDR1 and CDR2 sequences are LNHNV and YYDKDF (reference sequence). Trimming took 7 bases from V and 6 from J; bases not matched to a gene: 0. The CDR3 totals 12 residues. The CDR3 spells CATNRGNSPLHF. Here the CDR3 DNA reads TGTGCCACCAACAGGGGTAATTCACCCCTCCACTTT.

This clonotype was counted ten times or more. V gene TRBV7-8 combines with J gene TRBJ2-5; 7 bases agree with TRBD2. Trimming took 5 bases from V and 4 from J; bases not matched to a gene: 4. The V gene's germline CDR1 is SGHVS and CDR2 FQNEAQ. The CDR3 length is 13 residues. CDR3 in amino acids: CASSRGGGETQYF. The CDR3, as DNA: TGTGCCAGCAGCCGGGGCGGGGGAGAGACCCAGTACTTC.

The chain uses TRBV13 and TRBJ2-7; 7 nucleotides match TRBD2. V lost 5 bases and J lost 7; bases outside the gene matches: 14. This CDR3 has 15 amino acids. In germline, CDR1 is PRHDT, CDR2 FYEKMQ (reference sequence). CDR3 sequence reads: CASSPQAGSPSEQYF. The DNA of the CDR3 is TGTGCCAGCAGCCCCCAAGCGGGATCCCCCTCTGAGCAGTACTTC.

This sequence joins TRBV20-1 and TRBJ2-2; TRBD1 aligns across 7 bases. Germline loops: CDR1 DFQATT, CDR2 SNEGSKA (reference sequence). The CDR3 has 15 amino acids. CDR3 amino acids: CRDKIRGRNTGELFF. CDR3 sequence (DNA): TGCAGGGACAAGATTAGGGGGCGGAACACCGGGGAGCTGTTTTTT.

This clonotype was counted only a few times. The genes are TRBV7-3 and TRBJ2-2, with TRBD2 matching over 9 bases. V was pared by 2 bases and J by 5 bases, with 3 bases of the junction left unmatched. CDR3 length: 15 amino acids. Germline CDR1 and CDR2: SGHTA and FQGTGA. The CDR3 bases are TGTGCCAGCAGCTTAGCGGGAGGGCCGACCGGGGAGCTGTTTTTT. It codes for CASSLAGGPTGELFF.

This clonotype was detected ten times or more. The CDR3 sequence is CASGGGASLVNEQFF. CDR3 in DNA: TGTGCCAGCGGGGGGGGCGCGTCGTTAGTCAATGAGCAGTTCTTC. The chain links TRBV12-3 or TRBV12-4 to TRBJ2-1, with D perhaps TRBD2 (7 bases). Trimming stripped 8 bases from V and 6 bases from J, with 20 bases between. This CDR3 region has 15 residues.

A few counts support this clonotype. This chain connects TRBV12-5 to TRBJ1-6; D is unresolved. V was trimmed by 6 bases and J by 10 bases, leaving 7 bases between them. The CDR3 is 11 residues long. Germline-derived CDR1 and CDR2 are LGHNT and FRNRAP. The DNA of the CDR3 is TGTGCTAGTGGGCCCAGATCACCCCTCCACTTT. Translated: CASGPRSPLHF.